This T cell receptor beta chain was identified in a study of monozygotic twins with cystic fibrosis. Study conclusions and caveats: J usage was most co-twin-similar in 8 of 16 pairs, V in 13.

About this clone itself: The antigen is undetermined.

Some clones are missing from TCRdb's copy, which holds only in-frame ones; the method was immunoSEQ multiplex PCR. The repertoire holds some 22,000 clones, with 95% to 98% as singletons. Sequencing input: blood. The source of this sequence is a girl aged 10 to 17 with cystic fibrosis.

The CDR3 DNA follows: TGTGCCAGTAGTCCCCCTTTAGGCAGAAGTTTGAACACTGAAGCTTTCTTT. Translation: CASSPPLGRSLNTEAFF. The V call is TRBV19, the J call TRBJ1-1; D is unclear. The ends were cut back, 5 bases at V and 0 bases at J, with 19 bases in the middle. The germline V gene encodes CDR1 LNHDA and CDR2 SQIVND (reference sequence). The CDR3 sequence is 17 residues long.